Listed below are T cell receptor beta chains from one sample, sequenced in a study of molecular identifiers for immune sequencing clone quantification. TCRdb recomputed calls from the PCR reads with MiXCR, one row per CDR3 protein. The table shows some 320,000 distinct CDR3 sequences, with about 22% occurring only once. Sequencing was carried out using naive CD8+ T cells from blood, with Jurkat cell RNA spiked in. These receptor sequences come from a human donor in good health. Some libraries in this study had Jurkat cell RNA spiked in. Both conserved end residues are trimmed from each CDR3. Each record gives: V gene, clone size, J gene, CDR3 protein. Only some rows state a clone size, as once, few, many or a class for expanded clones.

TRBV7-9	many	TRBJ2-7	ASSPRTGDFYEQY
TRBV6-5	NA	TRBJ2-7	ASSYTKYASYEQY
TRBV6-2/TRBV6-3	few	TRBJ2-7	ATSIRLSGRAAEQY
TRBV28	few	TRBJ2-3	ASRAAGDTQY
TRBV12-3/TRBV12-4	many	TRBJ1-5	ASSPMGNSNQPQH
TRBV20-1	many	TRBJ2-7	SASLQLTPEQY
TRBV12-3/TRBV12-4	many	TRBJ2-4	ASSLPGLNIQY
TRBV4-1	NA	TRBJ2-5	ASSQASQGQETQY
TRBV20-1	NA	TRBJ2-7	SVRGRLAGNYEQY
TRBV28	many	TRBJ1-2	ASSRGTVDYT
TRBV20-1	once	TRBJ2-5	SARDLGDTSGGYQETQY
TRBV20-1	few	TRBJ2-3	SARDLAGGPDTQY
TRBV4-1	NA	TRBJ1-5	ASSQPGESQPQH
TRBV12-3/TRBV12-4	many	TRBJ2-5	ASSATAGQETQY
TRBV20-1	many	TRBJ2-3	SATWTGDPDTQY
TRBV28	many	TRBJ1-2	ASSPPWDMGRWGYT
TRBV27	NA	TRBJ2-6	ASTGSGANVLT
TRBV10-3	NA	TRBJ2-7	AISESGTGHYGQY
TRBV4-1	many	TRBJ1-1	ASSQSEGRSTEAF
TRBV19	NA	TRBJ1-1	ASSIGTLSEAF
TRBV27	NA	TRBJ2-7	ASSSYSGTGVYEQY
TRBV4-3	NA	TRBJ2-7	ASSQEAGYEQY
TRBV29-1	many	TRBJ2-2	SVPAGEAGELF
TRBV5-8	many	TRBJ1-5	ASSQDHSNQPQH
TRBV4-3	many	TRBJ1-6	ASSQDRDLNSPLH
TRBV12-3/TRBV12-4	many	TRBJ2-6	ASYGLAGSGANVLT
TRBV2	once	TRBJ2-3	ASSARGVFSTDTQY
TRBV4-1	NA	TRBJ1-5	ASSLAGEMGNQPQH
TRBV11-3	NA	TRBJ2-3	ASGGQDSTDTQY
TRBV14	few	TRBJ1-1	ASSHTDRRTVPTEAF
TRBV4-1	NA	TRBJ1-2	ASSQDRTEPNYGYT
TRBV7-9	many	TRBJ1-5	ASSPGWNQPQH
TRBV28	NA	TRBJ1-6	ASSLEGQPLH
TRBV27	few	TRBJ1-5	ASSYGQGQNQPQH
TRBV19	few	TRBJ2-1	ASSPTSFPYNEQF
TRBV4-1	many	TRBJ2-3	ASSQPSGGTDTQY
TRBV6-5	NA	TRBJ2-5	ASSGQQVTQY
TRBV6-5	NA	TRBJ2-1	ASNEAGVSYNEQF
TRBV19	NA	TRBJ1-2	ASSMFGGGYGYT
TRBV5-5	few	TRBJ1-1	ASSRNPGPIEAF
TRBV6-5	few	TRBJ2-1	ASSRVRPGFNEQF
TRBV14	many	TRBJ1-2	ASSQDGMNLSYGYT
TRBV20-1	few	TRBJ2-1	SAREELANSIVDEQF
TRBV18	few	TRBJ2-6	ASSPPTGGANVLT
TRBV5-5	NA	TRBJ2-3	ASSSGLAGGVPTDTQY
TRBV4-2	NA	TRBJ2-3	ASSQTQLAGDTQC
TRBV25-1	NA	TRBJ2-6	ASREGGRGAGANVLT
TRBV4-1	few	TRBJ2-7	ASSQEKFHEQY
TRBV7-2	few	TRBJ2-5	ASSLEGQNGEY
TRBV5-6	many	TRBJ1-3	ASSLSDLSGNTIY
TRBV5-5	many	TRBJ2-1	ASSSVTGPMIVEQF
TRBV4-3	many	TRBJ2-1	ASSQDRPGAQF